The 21 T cell receptor beta chains listed next were all sequenced from one sample in a study of T cell changes during pregnancy in multiple sclerosis. Using immunoSEQ multiplex PCR, the repertoire was profiled, and TCRdb retains in-frame clones only, with some absent. This table has approximately 130,000 clones, less than 97% appearing once. The starting material was peripheral blood, obtained after pregnancy. The receptors were gathered from a female donor with multiple sclerosis, enrolled in a pregnancy study.

J is TRBJ2-5 and V is TRBV28; 10 positions match TRBD1. This CDR3 comprises 14 residues. Germline V CDR1 and CDR2: MDHEN, SYDVKM. J gave up 5 bases and V 5 bases, and 5 bases lay outside the gene matches. DNA of the CDR3: TGTGCCAGCAGTAGACAGGGGGCGCGTGAGACCCAGTACTTC. Residues: CASSRQGARETQYF.

The chain couples TRBV28 to TRBJ2-7; D unresolved. The CDR3 contains 11 residues. V dropped 10 bases and J dropped 2 bases, with 9 bases sitting between them. Germline loops: CDR1 MDHEN, CDR2 SYDVKM. The CDR3, as DNA: TGTGCCACCCACCGCGCCTACGAGCAGTACTTC. As protein: CATHRAYEQYF.

The V call is TRBV5-4, the J call TRBJ2-5; unclear D gene. The CDR3 runs 13 residues. V lost 4 bases, J lost 0 bases, and 7 bases lay in between. Germline values: CDR1 SGHNT, CDR2 YYREEE (reference sequence). The CDR3 is CASSEYNQETQYF. In DNA, the CDR3 is TGTGCCAGCAGCGAATACAACCAAGAGACCCAGTACTTC.

The gene calls are TRBV5-4 and TRBJ1-2; D gene unclear. The CDR3 loop spans 12 amino acids. Germline CDR1 and CDR2: SGHNT and YYREEE (reference sequence). V was shortened by 4 bases and J by 6 bases, with 10 bases between the two germline ends. The CDR3 loop reads CASSEAADGYTF. In nucleotides, the CDR3 is TGTGCCAGCAGCGAGGCGGCTGATGGCTACACCTTC.

The rearrangement links TRBV19 to TRBJ1-5; perhaps TRBD1 as D (6 bases). Looked up from germline, CDR1 is LNHDA and CDR2 is SQIVND (reference sequence). This CDR3 is built from 14 residues. V was shortened by 6 bases and J by 6 bases, with 15 bases between the two germline ends. CDR3 DNA sequence: TGTGCCAGTAGCCCAGGGGATTATCGTCAGCCCCAGCATTTT. This translates into CASSPGDYRQPQHF.

The rearrangement links TRBV15 to TRBJ2-7, with 8 positions matching TRBD1. The CDR3 totals 15 residues. Germline V CDR1 and CDR2: LNHNV, YYDKDF (reference sequence). J was trimmed by 2 bases and V by 1 base; bases with no gene match: 4. In DNA form, the CDR3 reads TGTGCCACCAGCAGAGGGGGGACAGGAGCCTACGAGCAGTACTTC. This codes for CATSRGGTGAYEQYF.

The V call is TRBV7-8, the J call TRBJ2-5; possibly TRBD1 for D (7 bases). Germline V gene data show CDR1 as SGHVS and CDR2 as FQNEAQ. Trimming stripped 0 bases from V and 4 bases from J, with 12 bases between. CDR3 length: 15 amino acids. CDR3 DNA: TGTGCCAGCAGCTTAGCGACGGGGGACAGAGAGACCCAGTACTTC. Protein product: CASSLATGDRETQYF.

The CDR3 reads CSVDSGAPKETQYF. The CDR3 nucleotides read TGCAGCGTGGACAGTGGGGCCCCTAAAGAGACCCAGTACTTC. The rearrangement links TRBV29-1 to TRBJ2-5, with a possible D match to TRBD1 (6 bases). Germline V CDR1 and CDR2: SQVTM, ANQGSEA. V shed 6 bases and J shed 3 bases, with 17 bases lying between them. The CDR3 extends over 14 amino acids.

V and J are TRBV7-9 and TRBJ1-3; no reliable D call. V lost 0 bases, J lost 0 bases, and 6 bases lay in between. This CDR3 is 15 amino acids long. The V gene's germline CDR1 is SEHNR and CDR2 FQNEAQ (reference sequence). This chain's CDR3 is CASSLAVSSGNTIYF. The CDR3, as DNA: TGTGCCAGCAGCTTAGCGGTCAGCTCTGGAAACACCATATATTTT.

In its sample, this clone was seen many times. This chain uses TRBV6-5 with TRBJ2-7, with 11 bases identical to TRBD1. Trimming at V came to 2 bases and at J to 7 bases, leaving 4 bases not matched to a gene. From germline, CDR1 is MNHEY and CDR2 SVGAGI. This CDR3 is built from 14 residues. CDR3 region: CASSYHGTGGEQYF. CDR3 nucleotide sequence: TGTGCCAGCAGTTACCACGGGACAGGGGGTGAGCAGTACTTC.

This chain joins TRBV9 and TRBJ2-4, with D tentatively TRBD2 (5 bases). V lost 2 bases and J lost 3, with 6 bases in between. Germline-derived CDR1 and CDR2 are SGDLS and YYNGEE. The CDR3 is 13 residues long. The CDR3 DNA reads as TGTGCCAGCAGCGTCGACTACAAAAACATTCAGTACTTC. Translated: CASSVDYKNIQYF.

In nucleotides, the CDR3 is TGTGCCAGCAGCCTTGCGGGAGTCTCGGCCCAGCATTTT. Translation: CASSLAGVSAQHF. V gene TRBV5-5 combines with J gene TRBJ1-5; no firm D call. V lost 4 bases and J lost 11, with 16 bases in between. CDR1 is SGHKS and CDR2 is YYEKEE in the germline V gene (reference sequence). The length of the CDR3 is 13 residues.

The chain employs TRBV28 and TRBJ1-1, with 9 bases that match TRBD1. The CDR3 runs 17 residues. With V trimmed by 3 bases and J by 4 bases, 12 bases remained unmatched. Germline-derived CDR1 and CDR2 are MDHEN and SYDVKM. The chain's CDR3 is CASSFRPGQGWGTEAFF. DNA for the CDR3: TGTGCCAGCAGTTTTCGCCCGGGACAGGGATGGGGCACTGAAGCTTTCTTT.

The rearrangement links TRBV7-2 to TRBJ1-5; 9 bases match TRBD1. Germline CDR1 SGHTA, CDR2 FQGNSA. This CDR3 is 18 amino acids long. The trim removed 5 bases at V and 1 base at J, leaving 12 bases unmatched. CDR3 nucleotides: TGTGCCAGCAGCCCTGGGACAGGGATTCCAGCGAGCAATCAGCCCCAGCATTTT. Translating it yields CASSPGTGIPASNQPQHF.

The gene calls are TRBV7-2 and TRBJ2-5; tentative D call: TRBD1 (6 bases). The CDR3 has 14 residues. V lost 5 bases and J lost 5, with 15 bases in between. Germline V gives CDR1 SGHTA, CDR2 FQGNSA. CDR3 sequence reads: CASSLRRGHETQYF. CDR3 nucleotide sequence: TGTGCCAGCAGCCTACGCAGGGGTCATGAGACCCAGTACTTC.

The CDR3 is CAIKAVRSLSGYTF. DNA for the CDR3: TGTGCCATCAAAGCGGTCAGGTCTTTGTCGGGCTACACCTTC. This chain connects TRBV10-3 to TRBJ1-2; D unresolved. Trimming pared 7 bases from V and 8 bases from J, leaving 20 bases between. Germline-derived CDR1 and CDR2 are ENHRY and SYGVKD. This CDR3 comprises 14 residues.

The V call is TRBV5-4, the J call TRBJ2-7, with 8 bases fitting TRBD1. V dropped 0 bases and J dropped 4; count of bases not matched to a gene: 6. Looked up from germline, CDR1 is SGHNT and CDR2 is YYREEE (reference sequence). The CDR3 spans 15 residues. CDR3 residues: CASSLGTGFLYEQYF. CDR3 DNA sequence: TGTGCCAGCAGCTTGGGGACAGGGTTTCTGTACGAGCAGTACTTC.

The J gene is TRBJ2-3, the V gene TRBV19, with a possible D match to TRBD2 (6 bases). Trimming removed 1 base at V and 1 base at J, with 15 bases between. Per germline, CDR1 LNHDA and CDR2 SQIVND (reference sequence). This CDR3 has 17 amino acids. The CDR3 loop is CASSIVRGGMGTDTQYF. The CDR3 coding sequence is TGTGCCAGTAGTATAGTTCGTGGAGGGATGGGCACAGATACGCAGTATTTT.

This clone has just one count. CDR3 coding DNA: TGTGCCAGGGGACTAGCGGGACTTGATACGCAGTATTTT. Encoded protein: CARGLAGLDTQYF. The chain uses TRBV19 and TRBJ2-3, with TRBD2 identical over 13 bases. The CDR3 runs to 13 residues. V lost 9 bases, J lost 6 bases, and 3 bases stayed unmatched. CDR1 and CDR2 (germline): LNHDA, SQIVND (reference sequence).

The V and J genes are TRBV28 and TRBJ2-7; D unresolved. The germline V gene has CDR1 MDHEN and CDR2 SYDVKM. The V end was cut by 1 base, the J end by 0 bases, with 7 bases between. This CDR3 spans 14 amino acids. CDR3 in amino acids: CASSLLISSYEQYF. Written as DNA, the CDR3 is TGTGCCAGCAGTTTATTAATTTCCTCCTACGAGCAGTACTTC.

The chain links TRBV6-1 to TRBJ1-5; 9 positions agree with TRBD1. The CDR3 sequence is 15 residues long. The germline V gene has CDR1 MNHNS and CDR2 SASEGT. After removal of 6 bases from V and 4 bases from J, the junction contained 7 bases not matched to a gene. CDR3 protein: CASRSGTGLNQPQHF. The DNA of the CDR3 is TGTGCCAGCAGGTCCGGGACAGGGTTAAATCAGCCCCAGCATTTT.